This T cell receptor (beta chain) came from a study of tumor-infiltrating lymphocytes in primary liver carcinoma. In regard to this clonotype: Mismatch with germline at one junction end may stem from a read error.

A constant-region primer primed TCR beta cDNA synthesis from 400 to 550 ng of total RNA. A slightly modified ARM-PCR protocol with three nested multiplex PCR rounds produced these TCR beta libraries. TRBV1-TRBV30 forward primers paired with a C-beta reverse primer drove the first two PCR rounds, around 10 cycles each. TCRdb used MiXCR to reprocess the multiplex PCR reads, holding one entry per CDR3 protein. The data show about 350,000 distinct CDR3 sequences, with less than 65% seen just once and about 6.5% held by the top ten. Unsorted whole blood yielded blood RNA, and germline DNA was extracted as well. Patients had chronic HBV infection and were treatment-naive. This CDR3 region has 14 residues. CDR1 and CDR2 (germline): SGHAT, FQNNGV.

This TCR came from a man in his forties or fifties with primary liver carcinoma and hepatitis B virus infection. This chain uses TRBV11-2 with TRBJ2-5; D remains ambiguous. The sequenced sample was peripheral blood. The CDR3 nucleotides read TGTACCAGCAGCTTAGGCCTAACACAGGAGACCCAGTACTTC. This codes for CTSSLGLTQETQYF.